Listed below are T cell receptor beta chains from one sample, sequenced in a study of T cell changes during pregnancy in multiple sclerosis. The table came from immunoSEQ multiplex PCR; TCRdb's copy has only in-frame clones and leaves some out. The table includes 45,000 to 60,000 clones, around 90% detected once. The sample in question was CD8+ T cells from peripheral blood mononuclear cells, obtained before pregnancy. The receptor set was obtained from a female donor with multiple sclerosis, enrolled in a pregnancy study. The CDR3 runs from the conserved cysteine through the conserved F or W.

j_call,v_call,cdr3_aa
TRBJ2-5,TRBV5-4,CASSLKGLGKETQYF
TRBJ1-2,TRBV7-9,CASSYTTGLDGYTF
TRBJ2-4,TRBV14,CASSQVAPGAKNIQYF
TRBJ1-5,TRBV4-3,CASSQEPRGIGNQPQHF
TRBJ1-3,TRBV4-3,CASSQDGDSGNTIYF
TRBJ2-5,TRBV7-8,CASSLDRSRGETQYF
TRBJ2-3,TRBV5-4,CASNWGTSGPDTQYF
TRBJ2-7,TRBV10-3,CAISDGLAGVEQYF
TRBJ1-2,TRBV30,CAWTEGDGYTF
TRBJ2-7,TRBV7-9,CASSLNRFARWVGAYEQYF
TRBJ2-5,TRBV5-8,CASSPPEQETQYF
TRBJ1-1,TRBV5-6,CASSSRLQGKDTEAFF
TRBJ2-1,TRBV19,CASSYLAGGPDEQFF
TRBJ2-1,TRBV19,CASSIGGTGSYNEQFF
TRBJ2-5,TRBV27,CASSSERGGLPETQYF
TRBJ1-1,TRBV15,CATSRVGQTMNTEAFF
TRBJ2-7,TRBV4-3,CASSQEEGAGGYEQYF
TRBJ2-2,TRBV4-3,CASSQGTRTGELFF
TRBJ1-3,TRBV21-1,CASSNLRNFPGQGATHTSGNTIYF
TRBJ2-7,TRBV27,CASSLKRQEVELYEQYF
TRBJ2-5,TRBV27,CASSSIGASGETQYF
TRBJ2-7,TRBV4-1,CASSQEGAGPYEQYF
TRBJ1-4,TRBV19,CASRDRGSPFDGKLFF
TRBJ2-7,TRBV30,CAWSSTGTGHEQYF
TRBJ2-3,TRBV9,CASSVETSGISTDTQYF
TRBJ1-1,TRBV4-1,CASSQDQGWTEAFF
TRBJ2-7,TRBV9,CASSVAPGQGQEQYF
TRBJ2-1,TRBV11-1,CASSILAGAPNEQFF
TRBJ2-7,TRBV7-9,CASSYAGRYEQYF
TRBJ2-7,TRBV27,CASSLSGTGAYEQYF
TRBJ1-3,TRBV5-6,CASSLLSSGNTIYF
TRBJ2-1,TRBV9,CASSVGQGGSYNEQFF
TRBJ2-7,TRBV25-1,CASRRAGGYEQYF
TRBJ2-7,TRBV7-8,CASSYSGTGIYEQYF
TRBJ1-5,TRBV10-2,CASNPGGNQPQHF
TRBJ2-7,TRBV28,CASLDSSSYEQYF
TRBJ1-1,TRBV6-5,CASSYRTVNTEAFF
TRBJ2-1,TRBV7-9,CASSLMGGRENEQFF
TRBJ1-5,TRBV2,CASRDSLYSNQPQHF
TRBJ2-1,TRBV27,CASRGGINEQFF
TRBJ1-2,TRBV9,CASSPIGGLSYGYTF
TRBJ2-2,TRBV9,CASSVEGGVSGELFF
TRBJ1-1,TRBV14,CASSPGGWNTEAFF
TRBJ2-1,TRBV6-5,CASSYSHGGSYNEQFF
TRBJ2-7,TRBV30,CATTAGLEQYF
TRBJ2-5,TRBV27,CASSFPQGVNGTQYF
TRBJ1-1,TRBV4-3,CASSQDHIRQGGVMNTEAFF
TRBJ1-2,TRBV27,CASSLSGMGGYGYTF
TRBJ2-3,TRBV27,CASSGTDDTQYF
TRBJ2-3,TRBV15,CATSSGSTHKGTDTQYF
TRBJ2-7,TRBV6-5,CASSYSEAGGYEQYF
TRBJ2-7,TRBV5-4,CASSWTGQRYEQYF
TRBJ2-1,TRBV6-4,CASSAGRNEQFF
TRBJ2-2,TRBV15,CATSAAGDTGELFF
TRBJ2-5,TRBV6-6,CASSYGRGGQETQYF
TRBJ1-4,TRBV18,CASSPLGTGEKLFF
TRBJ1-2,TRBV27,CASSLNTGQGPIGYTF
TRBJ2-5,TRBV5-1,CASSQLAGAQETQYF
TRBJ2-7,TRBV27,CASSLPTTVNEQYF
TRBJ2-6,TRBV15,CATSRTGDGANVLTF